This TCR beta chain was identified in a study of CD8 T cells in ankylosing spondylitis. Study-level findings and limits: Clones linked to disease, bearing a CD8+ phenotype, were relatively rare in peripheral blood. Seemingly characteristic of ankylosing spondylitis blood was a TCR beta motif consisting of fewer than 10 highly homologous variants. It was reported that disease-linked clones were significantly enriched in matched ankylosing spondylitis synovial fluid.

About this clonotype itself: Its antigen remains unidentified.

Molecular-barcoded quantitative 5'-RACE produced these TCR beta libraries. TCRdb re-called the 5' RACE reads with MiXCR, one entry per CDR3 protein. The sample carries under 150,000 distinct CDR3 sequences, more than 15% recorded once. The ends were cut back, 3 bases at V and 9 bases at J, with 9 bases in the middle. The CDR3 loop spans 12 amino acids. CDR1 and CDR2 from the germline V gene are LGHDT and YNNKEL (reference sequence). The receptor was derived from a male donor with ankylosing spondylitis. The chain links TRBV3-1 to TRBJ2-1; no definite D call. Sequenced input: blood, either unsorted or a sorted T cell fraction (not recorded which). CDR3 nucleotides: TGTGCCAGCAGCCAGTTGCCCAGTGAGCAGTTCTTC. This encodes CASSQLPSEQFF.